This T cell receptor (beta chain) stems from a study of metastatic and nonmetastatic thyroid tumors. This clone showed up many times. As originally analysed: The authors used CDR3 differences across clinicopathological groups to build a distant-metastasis classifier for papillary thyroid cancer. TCRdb reanalyzed the PCR reads with MiXCR. The V and J calls and clone size are TCRdb's, not the authors'. The table shows 20,000 to 25,000 clones, with 9.5% to 12% occurring only once. No patient received treatment before thyroid surgery. This CDR3 contains 13 residues. Trimming pared 6 bases from V and 5 bases from J, leaving 13 bases between.

V is TRBV12-3 or TRBV12-4 and J is TRBJ2-5, with D perhaps being TRBD1 or TRBD2 (6 bases each). Source material: blood. The TCR comes from a female donor with papillary thyroid cancer or a benign thyroid nodule (not recorded which). Some clones in this sample may be carry-over from other donors' samples. The DNA for the CDR3 is TGTGCCAGCAGGGGGGGCAGGGCCGAGACCCAGTACTTC. Amino acid sequence: CASRGGRAETQYF.